These T cell receptor beta chains were read from a single sample in a study of blood T cell repertoires in COVID-19. Measured with immunoSEQ multiplex PCR; TCRdb has only the in-frame clones, and not every one. The sample includes some 140,000 clones, 80% to 90% of them seen just once. Sample: peripheral blood. These receptors were obtained from a man aged 45 to 65 with active COVID-19. Both conserved end residues are part of each CDR3. A D gene is named only where the DNA matches it firmly. Some rows mark clone size as missing; the rest say once, few, many or name a class of expanded clone.

clone_size,v_call,cdr3_length,j_call,d_call,cdr3_aa,cdr3_nt
-,TRBV6-5,14,TRBJ1-5,-,CASSYIQGDQPQHF,TGTGCCAGCAGTTACATACAGGGCGATCAGCCCCAGCATTTT
-,TRBV2,14,TRBJ2-7,-,CASSDGLSSYEQYF,TGTGCCAGCAGTGATGGTTTGAGCTCCTACGAGCAGTACTTC
-,TRBV9,17,TRBJ2-3,TRBD2,CASSGGGLAGGADTQYF,TGTGCCAGCAGCGGCGGCGGACTAGCGGGGGGCGCAGATACGCAGTATTTT
-,TRBV9,15,TRBJ1-6,-,CASSSPGGYNSPLHF,TGTGCCAGCAGCTCACCGGGGGGGTATAATTCACCCCTCCACTTT
-,TRBV20-1,11,TRBJ2-1,-,CSAASFDEQFF,TGCAGTGCTGCTAGTTTTGATGAGCAGTTCTTC
-,TRBV2,17,TRBJ1-6,-,CASSGLHWSSYNSPLHF,TGTGCCAGCAGCGGCCTTCATTGGAGCTCCTATAATTCACCCCTCCACTTT
few,TRBV19,14,TRBJ2-3,TRBD1,CASGDRSSTDTQYF,TGTGCCAGTGGGGACAGGTCAAGCACAGATACGCAGTATTTT
-,TRBV6-6,15,TRBJ2-1,TRBD2,CASSTSGGSYNEQFF,TGTGCCAGCAGTACTAGCGGGGGGTCCTACAATGAGCAGTTCTTC
once,TRBV11-2,13,TRBJ1-2,-,CASMLTGSISYTF,TGTGCCAGCATGCTGACAGGCTCTATAAGCTACACCTTC
-,TRBV7-2,16,TRBJ2-1,TRBD2,CASSLASLAGNNEQFF,TGTGCCAGCAGCTTAGCGTCATTAGCGGGGAACAATGAGCAGTTCTTC
-,TRBV11-2,15,TRBJ2-3,-,CASSPRGGSTDTQYF,TGTGCCAGCAGCCCTAGGGGGGGAAGCACAGATACGCAGTATTTT
-,TRBV2,11,TRBJ2-5,-,CASRSEETQYF,TGTGCCAGCAGGTCAGAAGAGACCCAGTACTTC
once,TRBV3-1/TRBV3-2,14,TRBJ1-2,-,CASSQDPRYYGYTF,TGTGCCAGCAGCCAAGACCCCAGGTACTATGGCTACACCTTC
-,TRBV5-8,17,TRBJ1-1,TRBD1,CASSSSQGDRPNTEAFF,TGTGCCAGCAGCTCGTCGCAGGGGGACCGCCCGAACACTGAAGCTTTCTTT
-,TRBV5-6,19,TRBJ2-3,-,CASSFLDRPHHMITDTQYF,TGTGCCAGCAGCTTCCTCGACAGGCCGCACCACATGATTACAGATACGCAGTATTTT
-,TRBV5-1,16,TRBJ2-2,-,CASSLAGNLNTGELFF,TGCGCCAGCAGCTTGGCGGGTAATCTAAACACCGGGGAGCTGTTTTTT
-,TRBV5-1,15,TRBJ2-7,TRBD1,CASSPGDRELYEQYF,TGCGCCAGCAGCCCCGGGGACAGGGAATTGTACGAGCAGTACTTC
-,TRBV2,16,TRBJ1-4,TRBD1,CASHPGTGLPNEKLFF,TGTGCCAGCCATCCCGGGACAGGGCTCCCTAATGAAAAACTGTTTTTT
-,TRBV4-1,16,TRBJ1-5,-,CASSQGGEASNQPQHF,TGCGCCAGCAGCCAGGGGGGAGAGGCTAGCAATCAGCCCCAGCATTTT
-,TRBV29-1,14,TRBJ2-3,-,CSVGRQDSVDTQYF,TGCAGCGTTGGCAGGCAGGACTCCGTGGATACGCAGTATTTT
-,TRBV11-1,13,TRBJ2-7,TRBD2,CASSEWGGYEQYF,TGTGCCAGCAGCGAATGGGGGGGCTACGAGCAGTACTTC
-,TRBV5-1,14,TRBJ2-7,-,CASSLNLGGYEQYF,TGCGCCAGCAGCTTGAACCTTGGGGGGTACGAGCAGTACTTC
-,TRBV28,12,TRBJ1-2,-,CASSPGFSGYTF,TGTGCCAGCAGTCCAGGGTTTTCTGGCTACACCTTC
-,TRBV7-8,14,TRBJ1-1,-,CASSFNLGSGSAFF,TGTGCCAGCAGCTTCAACTTGGGGTCGGGGTCAGCTTTCTTT
-,TRBV6-5,15,TRBJ1-4,TRBD1,CASSYTTGGYEKLFF,TGTGCCAGCAGTTACACGACAGGGGGATATGAAAAACTGTTTTTT
few,TRBV6-1,16,TRBJ1-2,TRBD1,CASSEPTGGVGYGYTF,TGTGCCAGCAGTGAACCGACAGGGGGCGTCGGGTATGGCTACACCTTC
-,TRBV7-3,13,TRBJ2-6,-,CASSFTGANVLTF,TGTGCCAGCAGCTTTACTGGGGCCAACGTCCTGACTTTC
-,TRBV19,16,TRBJ1-5,TRBD1,CASSDTPRGLNQPQHF,TGTGCCAGTAGTGACACTCCTAGGGGGCTCAATCAGCCCCAGCATTTT
once,TRBV7-3,15,TRBJ2-2,-,CASSLVAGNTGELFF,TGTGCCAGCAGCCTCGTCGCGGGGAACACCGGGGAGCTGTTTTTT
-,TRBV2,12,TRBJ2-5,-,CASSENGETQYF,TGTGCCAGCAGTGAAAACGGGGAGACCCAGTACTTC
-,TRBV6-2/TRBV6-3,14,TRBJ1-1,-,CASSYMGRRTEAFF,TGTGCCAGCAGTTACATGGGGCGTCGCACTGAAGCTTTCTTT
once,TRBV9,14,TRBJ2-7,-,CASSVGGGGYEQYF,TGTGCCAGCAGCGTAGGGGGAGGGGGCTACGAGCAGTACTTC
-,TRBV2,16,TRBJ2-7,TRBD2,CASRGRTTGGLYEQYF,TGTGCCAGCCGTGGTAGGACTACGGGGGGACTCTACGAGCAGTACTTC
-,TRBV3-1/TRBV3-2,15,TRBJ2-3,TRBD2,CASSLLAVQRDTQYF,TGTGCCAGCAGCCTACTAGCGGTTCAGCGAGATACGCAGTATTTT
-,TRBV5-1,13,TRBJ2-1,-,CASSGGRGNEQFF,TGCGCCAGCAGCGGTGGACGGGGGAATGAGCAGTTCTTC
-,TRBV5-1,16,TRBJ2-2,TRBD1,CASSSAGQAGTGELFF,TGCGCCAGCAGCTCCGCGGGACAGGCGGGCACCGGGGAGCTGTTTTTT